This TCR beta chain was profiled in a study of molecular identifiers for immune sequencing clone quantification. One entry per CDR3 protein results from TCRdb running MiXCR on the PCR reads. The data contain 400,000 to 600,000 distinct CDR3 sequences, about 25% of them seen just once; the ten biggest clones take up over 0.6%. Details on this clonotype: Its matching antigen is unknown.

With 0 bases removed from V and 7 bases from J, the gap between germline ends came to 14 bases. Germline CDR1 and CDR2: SGHRS and YFSETQ. The CDR3 loop spans 14 amino acids. Findings of the study overall: Because of identical TCR molecules sharing a barcode, sizes of highly expanded clones could be underestimated.

Material for sequencing was naive CD8+ T cells from blood, with Jurkat cell RNA spiked in. Described subset: FACS-sorted CD8+CD4-CCR7+CD45RA+ naive T cells. The TCR was taken from a human donor in good health. Some libraries in this study had Jurkat cell RNA spiked in. The chain joins TRBV5-1 to TRBJ2-7; D is ambiguous. The CDR3 bases are TGCGCCAGCAGCTTGGCCGCACGCGAGAAGGAGCAGTACTTC. Translated, it gives CASSLAAREKEQYF.